Below are 24 T cell receptor beta chains sequenced from a single sample in a study of T cells in Graves' hyperthyroidism and ophthalmopathy. It was RNA transcripts that yielded the amplified TCR beta CDR3 regions. In the first-round RT-PCR of the TCR CDR3, the HTBI primer set was used. TCRdb passed the multiplex PCR reads through MiXCR, listing each CDR3 protein once. The sample holds over 650,000 distinct CDR3 sequences, roughly 15% seen once. Sequenced sample: blood. These receptors originate from a man between 18 and 29 years old with Graves' hyperthyroidism.

This clonotype was recorded once. A single base separates this from a much larger clone, so it may be a read error. This sequence joins TRBV6-2 or TRBV6-3 and TRBJ2-7, with D maybe TRBD1 (6 bases). The germline CDR1 and CDR2 sequences are MNHEY and SVGEGT. The CDR3 length is 14 residues. The CDR3 spells CASSYGQQYYGQYF. DNA for the CDR3: TGTGCCAGCAGTTATGGACAGCAGTACTACGGGCAGTACTTC.

This clonotype has a handful of counts. The rearrangement uses TRBV7-2 and TRBJ2-7, with 9 bases matching TRBD1. The J segment lost 4 bases and the V segment lost 5 bases, leaving 9 bases of the junction unmatched. Germline lookup yields CDR1 SGHTA and CDR2 FQGNSA. The CDR3 runs 15 residues. For the CDR3, the DNA is TGTGCCAGCAGCAAGGGGGGGACAGGGCGATACGAGCAGTACTTC. This encodes CASSKGGTGRYEQYF. Full variable domain (rest looked up from reference TRBV7-2 and TRBJ2-7): GAGVSQSPSNKVTEKGKDVELRCDPISGHTALYWYRQSLGQGLEFLIYFQGNSAPDKSGLPSDRFSAERTGGSVSTLTIQRTQQEDSAVYLCASSKGGTGRYEQYFGPGTRLTVT.

The chain is built from TRBV29-1 and TRBJ2-1, with 8 bases lining up with TRBD1. With V trimmed by 6 bases and J by 1 base, 2 bases remained unmatched. CDR3 length equals 13 residues. Per the germline V gene, CDR1 is SQVTM and CDR2 is ANQGSEA. Here the CDR3 DNA reads TGCAGCGTAGGGACAGGTTCCTACAATGAGCAGTTCTTC. This translates into CSVGTGSYNEQFF.

This clonotype was seen a handful of times. The rearrangement links TRBV12-3 or TRBV12-4 to TRBJ1-6; the D is unclear. The CDR3 has 12 residues. V was shortened by 6 bases and J by 14 bases, with 14 bases between the two germline ends. CDR3 amino acids: CASSPQNGALHF. The DNA for the CDR3 is TGTGCCAGCAGCCCTCAAAACGGAGCCCTCCACTTT.

This clonotype showed up many times. This rearrangement joins TRBV7-9 to TRBJ2-3; 12 positions match TRBD2. Germline values: CDR1 SEHNR, CDR2 FQNEAQ (reference sequence). The CDR3 sequence is 16 residues long. V dropped 3 bases and J dropped 2; count of bases not matched to a gene: 3. The DNA for the CDR3 is TGTGCCAGCAGCTTCAGGACTAGCGGGGCCACAGATACGCAGTATTTT. Translation: CASSFRTSGATDTQYF.

This clonotype was seen repeatedly, ten times or more. The chain links TRBV27 to TRBJ2-3; 7 bases fit TRBD2. V trimming: 7 bases; J trimming: 7 bases; junction bases outside the gene matches: 11. Germline CDR1 MNHEY, CDR2 SMNVEV (reference sequence). This CDR3 spans 14 amino acids. CDR3 coding DNA: TGTGCCAGCACCGTCCTAGCGGCCTCAAATACGCAGTATTTT. It is translated as CASTVLAASNTQYF.

This clonotype was picked up a small number of times. The chain employs TRBV5-1 and TRBJ1-5; D is perhaps TRBD1 (6 bases). Per the germline V gene, CDR1 is SGHRS and CDR2 is YFSETQ. CDR3 length equals 15 residues. V lost 0 bases and J 6 bases, leaving 13 bases between the germline ends. The CDR3 sequence is CASSLVGGAGQPQHF. The CDR3 DNA reads as TGCGCCAGCAGCTTGGTGGGGGGCGCCGGTCAGCCCCAGCATTTT.

This clonotype was seen repeatedly, ten times or more. The CDR3 bases are TGTGCCGGGACACCGGGACAGGGGGCGAGAGAGCAGTACTTC. Its protein product is CAGTPGQGAREQYF. The rearrangement uses TRBV19 and TRBJ2-7; 12 bases fit TRBD1. The CDR3 is 14 amino acids. CDR1 and CDR2 (germline): LNHDA, SQIVND (reference sequence). Losses at the gene ends were 11 bases for V and 7 bases for J; bases not matched to a gene: 12. The full variable domain, its missing parts supplied by reference TRBV19 and TRBJ2-7, is DGGITQSPKYLFRKEGQNVTLSCEQNLNHDAMYWYRQDPGQGLRLIYYSQIVNDFQKGDIAEGYSVSREKKESFPLTVTSAQKNPTAFYLCAGTPGQGAREQYFGPGTRLTVT.

The chain recombines TRBV9 with TRBJ2-2, with 8 nucleotides matching TRBD2. The CDR3 covers 16 residues. The J segment lost 4 bases and the V segment lost 0 bases, leaving 5 bases of the junction unmatched. CDR1 and CDR2 (germline): SGDLS, YYNGEE. CDR3 nucleotides: TGTGCCAGCAGCGTAGTGCTAGCGGGTCCCACCGGGGAGCTGTTTTTT. Amino acid sequence: CASSVVLAGPTGELFF.

This clonotype has a handful of counts. This chain connects TRBV2 to TRBJ2-3; possible D gene TRBD2, 6 bases. This CDR3 spans 15 amino acids. CDR1 is SNHLY and CDR2 is FYNNEI in the germline V gene. V was shortened by 9 bases and J by 0 bases, with 16 bases between the two germline ends. The CDR3 nucleotides read TGTGCCAGGGAGGGGTCCCCTCTCAGCACAGATACGCAGTATTTT. It is translated as CAREGSPLSTDTQYF.

There are many counts of this clonotype. This chain uses TRBV7-8 with TRBJ2-7; D uncertain. This CDR3 spans 14 amino acids. V gave up 1 base and J gave up 3 bases, with 10 bases separating them. Germline V gives CDR1 SGHVS, CDR2 FQNEAQ. The CDR3 loop reads CASSLGRQSYEQYF. The CDR3 nucleotides are TGTGCCAGCAGCTTAGGGCGGCAGAGCTACGAGCAGTACTTC.

V is TRBV30 and J is TRBJ2-7; 7 positions match TRBD2. The germline V gene has CDR1 GTSNPN and CDR2 SVGIG (reference sequence). Trimming at V came to 5 bases and at J to 6 bases, leaving 19 bases not matched to a gene. The CDR3 has 16 amino acids. CDR3 loop: CAWGRDRIWVPGEQYF. CDR3 bases: TGTGCCTGGGGGAGGGACCGCATCTGGGTCCCGGGCGAGCAGTACTTC.

The chain joins TRBV28 to TRBJ2-3; no reliable D call. V was clipped by 2 bases and J by 1 base, with 10 bases between them. The CDR3 loop spans 15 amino acids. Germline V gene lookup returns CDR1 MDHEN and CDR2 SYDVKM. The CDR3 protein is CASSLRVSGTDTQYF. The CDR3 nucleotides read TGTGCCAGCAGTTTAAGGGTATCGGGCACAGATACGCAGTATTTT.

This clonotype was counted ten times or more. The rearrangement joins TRBV3-1 to TRBJ2-7; D unclear. The CDR3 spans 14 residues. The ends were cut back, 0 bases at V and 2 bases at J, with 8 bases in the middle. The germline CDR1 and CDR2 sequences are LGHDT and YNNKEL (reference sequence). The CDR3, as DNA: TGTGCCAGCAGCCAAGATCTTGGAACCTACGAGCAGTACTTC. Translation: CASSQDLGTYEQYF.

There are many counts of this clonotype. The rearrangement uses TRBV5-1 and TRBJ2-7; D unresolved. The germline gives CDR1 SGHRS, CDR2 YFSETQ. The CDR3 is 13 residues long. Trimming left V 3 bases short and J 4 bases short, with 11 bases between. CDR3 residues: CASSWKVEYEQYF. CDR3 nucleotide sequence: TGCGCCAGCAGCTGGAAGGTAGAGTACGAGCAGTACTTC.

V and J are TRBV19 and TRBJ1-2, with D possibly matching TRBD1 (6 bases). Trimming took 3 bases from V and 7 from J, leaving 15 bases between them. The length of the CDR3 is 14 residues. CDR1 is LNHDA, CDR2 SQIVND, per germline (reference sequence). CDR3 coding DNA: TGTGCCAGTAGTATTCCGGCAGGGGAAGGTGGCTACACCTTC. Protein sequence: CASSIPAGEGGYTF.

This chain links TRBV2 with TRBJ2-6; 7 nucleotides line up with TRBD1. J gave up 0 bases and V 7 bases, and 6 bases lay outside the gene matches. The CDR3 has 16 residues. CDR1 and CDR2 (germline): SNHLY, FYNNEI. The DNA for the CDR3 is TGTGCCAGCAATTCTGGGACAGTCTCTGGGGCCAACGTCCTGACTTTC. The encoded protein is CASNSGTVSGANVLTF.

This clonotype turned up a few times. This chain links TRBV14 with TRBJ1-2; 7 bases are a match to TRBD1. Germline CDR1 reads SGHDN; CDR2 reads FVKESK. The CDR3 is 15 residues long. With V trimmed by 0 bases and J by 2 bases, 3 bases remained unmatched. The CDR3: CASSQDQTGNYGYTF. In DNA, the CDR3 is TGTGCCAGCAGCCAAGATCAGACAGGGAACTATGGCTACACCTTC.

This clonotype came up a few times. V is TRBV30 and J is TRBJ2-1; 11 bases map to TRBD1. Trimming removed 7 bases from V and 5 bases from J; junction bases left unmatched: 7. Germline V gives CDR1 GTSNPN, CDR2 SVGIG (reference sequence). The CDR3 runs to 14 residues. The CDR3 nucleotides read TGTGCCTCCGGAACGGGACAGGGGGACAATGAGCAGTTCTTC. This translates into CASGTGQGDNEQFF.

To note about this clonotype: A read error may be the cause here, since a much bigger clone is one base away. The V gene is TRBV18, the J gene TRBJ2-3; 8 bases fit TRBD2. CDR3 length: 16 amino acids. Germline CDR1 KGHSH, CDR2 LQKENI. The CDR3 nucleotides are TGTGCCAGCTCACAAATAGCGGGAACTTCCACAGATACGCAGTGTTTT. Translating it yields CASSQIAGTSTDTQCF.

The chain is built from TRBV5-5 and TRBJ2-3, with TRBD2 matching over 8 bases. The CDR3 runs to 14 residues. Germline CDR1 reads SGHKS; CDR2 reads YYEKEE (reference sequence). Unmatched junction bases numbered 4, after V lost 2 bases and J lost 5 bases. The CDR3 nucleotides read TGTGCCAGCAGCTTACAACTAGCGGTAGATACGCAGTATTTT. Amino acids: CASSLQLAVDTQYF.

There are a few counts of this clonotype. V and J are TRBV6-1 and TRBJ2-1; D is ambiguous. Looked up from germline, CDR1 is MNHNS and CDR2 is SASEGT. Trimming shortened V by 7 bases and J by 13 bases, and 20 bases separated the two germline ends. CDR3 length: 13 residues. The CDR3 coding sequence is TGTGCCAGCAACATGAACTCCCAGCAGTATCAGTTCTTC. It codes for CASNMNSQQYQFF.

This clonotype has a handful of counts. The V and J genes are TRBV7-2 and TRBJ2-1, with 7 bases aligning to TRBD2. After removal of 4 bases from V and 1 base from J, the junction contained 10 bases not matched to a gene. CDR3 length equals 17 residues. Germline CDR1 is SGHTA and CDR2 is FQGNSA. CDR3 loop: CASSSLLGGESYNEQFF. DNA of the CDR3: TGTGCCAGCAGCTCACTATTGGGGGGGGAATCCTACAATGAGCAGTTCTTC.

This clonotype showed up many times. The gene calls are TRBV5-6 and TRBJ1-6; D may be TRBD1 (5 bases). Germline CDR1 reads SGHDT; CDR2 reads YYEEEE. V was trimmed by 5 bases and J by 8 bases, leaving 11 bases between them. The CDR3 spans 13 residues. In nucleotides, the CDR3 is TGTGCCAGCAGTTATGGGGGGTATTCACCCCTCCACTTT. It is translated as CASSYGGYSPLHF.